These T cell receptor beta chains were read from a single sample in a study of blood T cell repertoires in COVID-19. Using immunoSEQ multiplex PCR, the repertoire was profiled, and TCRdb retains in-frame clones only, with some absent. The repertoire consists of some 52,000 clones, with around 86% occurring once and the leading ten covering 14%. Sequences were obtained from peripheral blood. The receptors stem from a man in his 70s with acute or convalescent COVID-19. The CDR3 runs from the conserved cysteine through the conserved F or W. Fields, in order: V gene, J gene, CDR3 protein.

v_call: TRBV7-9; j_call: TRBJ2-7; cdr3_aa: CASSLAGGSNEQYF
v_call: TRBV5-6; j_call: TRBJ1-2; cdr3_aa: CASSFMDRSYGYTF
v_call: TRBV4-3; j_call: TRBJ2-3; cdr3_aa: CASSQETGGGADTQYF
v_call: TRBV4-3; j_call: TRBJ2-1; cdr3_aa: CASSQDQGSSYNEQFF
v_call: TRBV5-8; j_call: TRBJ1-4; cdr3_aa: CASSLTHPTNEKLFF
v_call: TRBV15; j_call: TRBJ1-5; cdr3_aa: CATSGRTGGRGNQPQHF
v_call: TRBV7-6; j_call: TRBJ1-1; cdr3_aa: CASSSTGTTSEAFF
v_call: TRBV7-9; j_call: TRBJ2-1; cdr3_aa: CASSPTGGILNNEQFF
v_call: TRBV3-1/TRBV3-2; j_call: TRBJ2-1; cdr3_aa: CASSHSGRSSYNEQFF
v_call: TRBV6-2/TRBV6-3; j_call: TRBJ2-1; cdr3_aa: CASSSGVYNEQFF
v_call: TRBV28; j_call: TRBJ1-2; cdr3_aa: CASSKQGLYGYTF
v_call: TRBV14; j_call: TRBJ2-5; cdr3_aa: CASSQRSETQYF
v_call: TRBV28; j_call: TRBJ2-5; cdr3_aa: CASSSSGTGGEETQYF
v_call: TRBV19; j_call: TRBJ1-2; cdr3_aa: CASSGSNNYGYTF
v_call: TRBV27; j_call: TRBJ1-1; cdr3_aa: CASSSRSRTGSTEAFF
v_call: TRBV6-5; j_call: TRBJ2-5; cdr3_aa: CASRGFGREEETQYF
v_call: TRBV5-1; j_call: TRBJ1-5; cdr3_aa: CASSLEGVGQPQHF
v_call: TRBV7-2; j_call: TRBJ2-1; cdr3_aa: CASSSSAGGFSSYNEQFF
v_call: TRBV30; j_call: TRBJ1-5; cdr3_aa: CAWSARDRYSNQPQHF
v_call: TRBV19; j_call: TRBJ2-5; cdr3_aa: CASSIGQGIQETQYF
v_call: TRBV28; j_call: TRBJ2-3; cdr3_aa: CASRKGHRTDTQYF
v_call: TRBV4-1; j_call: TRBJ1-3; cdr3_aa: CASSQRTGFGNTIYF
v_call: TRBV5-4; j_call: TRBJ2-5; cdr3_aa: CASSFTNEYQETQYF